The 3 T cell receptor beta chains presented below share a single source sample, sequenced in a study of T cells in Graves' hyperthyroidism and ophthalmopathy (dated by TCRdb to the late 2010s). Library preparation employed multiplex PCR. Sequencing used an Illumina HiSeq 2000. Amplification of TCR beta CDR3 regions was carried out from RNA transcripts. The first round of RT-PCR for the TCR CDR3 was performed with the HTBI primer set and the Qiagen OneStep RT-PCR kit. In TCRdb, the public reads were trimmed at Q25 with fastp and aligned with MiXCR, with productive beta chains retained. Rows are combined by CDR3 protein, so each entry shows the most common genes and DNA. This sample lists around 500,000 distinct CDR3 sequences; 14% were detected once. Roughly 14% of the sample comes from the top ten. Sequencing input: blood. The receptor set was obtained from a woman between 40 and 50 years old with Graves' hyperthyroidism.

Many counts were recorded for this clonotype. The gene calls are TRBV5-6 and TRBJ1-6; 9 positions agree with TRBD1. With V trimmed by 4 bases and J by 7 bases, 3 bases remained unmatched. CDR1 is SGHDT and CDR2 is YYEEEE in the germline V gene. The CDR3 has 14 residues. The CDR3 here is CASSTGQGNSPLHF. For the CDR3, the DNA is TGTGCCAGCAGCACCGGACAGGGGAATTCACCCCTCCACTTT.

This chain connects TRBV27 to TRBJ2-5, with D possibly being TRBD1 (6 bases). Trimming stripped 8 bases from V and 1 base from J, with 17 bases between. The CDR3 extends over 15 amino acids. CDR1 is MNHEY, CDR2 SMNVEV, per germline (reference sequence). In DNA, the CDR3 is TGTGCCAGCGGGACGAAGACAGGCCCCCAAGAGACCCAGTACTTC. Translating it yields CASGTKTGPQETQYF.

This clonotype was counted at least ten times. The chain joins TRBV20-1 to TRBJ1-1; tentatively, D is TRBD1 (6 bases). CDR1 is DFQATT, CDR2 SNEGSKA, per germline (reference sequence). The CDR3 totals 14 residues. Trimming took 3 bases from V and 4 from J, leaving 15 bases between them. In nucleotides, the CDR3 is TGCAGTGCTAGTGAGCAGGGGTTGGGCACTGAAGCTTTCTTT. It yields the protein CSASEQGLGTEAFF.